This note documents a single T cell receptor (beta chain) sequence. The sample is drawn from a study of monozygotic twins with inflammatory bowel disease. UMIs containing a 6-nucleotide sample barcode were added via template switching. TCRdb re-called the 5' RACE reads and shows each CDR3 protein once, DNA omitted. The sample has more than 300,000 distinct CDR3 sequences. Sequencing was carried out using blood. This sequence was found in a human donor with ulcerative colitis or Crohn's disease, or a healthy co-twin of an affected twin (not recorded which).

CDR3 residues: CASSPSVGYGYTF. The chain carries TRBV5-6 and TRBJ1-2. This CDR3 is built from 13 residues. CDR1 SGHDT and CDR2 YYEEEE come from the germline V gene.